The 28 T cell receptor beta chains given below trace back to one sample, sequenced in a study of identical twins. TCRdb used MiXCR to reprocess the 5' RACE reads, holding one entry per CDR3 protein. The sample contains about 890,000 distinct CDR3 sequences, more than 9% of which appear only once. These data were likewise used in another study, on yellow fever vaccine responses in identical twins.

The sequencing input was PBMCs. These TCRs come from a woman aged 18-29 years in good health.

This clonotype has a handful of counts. CDR3 in DNA: TGTGCCAGCAGCTTCGGGACAGGGACAAAAAACATTCAGTACTTC. Translated, it gives CASSFGTGTKNIQYF. The V call is TRBV5-6, the J call TRBJ2-4, with TRBD1 matching 9 bases. Trimming removed 2 bases from V and 4 bases from J; junction bases left unmatched: 4. This CDR3 contains 15 residues. Germline CDR1 is SGHDT and CDR2 is YYEEEE.

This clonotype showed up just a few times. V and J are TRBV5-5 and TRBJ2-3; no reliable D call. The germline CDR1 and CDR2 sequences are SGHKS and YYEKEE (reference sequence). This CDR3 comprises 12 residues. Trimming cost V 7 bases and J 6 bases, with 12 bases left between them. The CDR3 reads CASAYSPDTQYF. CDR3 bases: TGTGCCAGCGCGTATTCTCCGGATACGCAGTATTTT.

As DNA, the CDR3 is TGTGCCAGCAGCCGAGGGACTAGCGGGGCCCTTAGGGACACCGGGGAGCTGTTTTTT. Amino acid sequence: CASSRGTSGALRDTGELFF. The chain carries TRBV3-1 and TRBJ2-2; 13 nucleotides match TRBD2. Germline-derived CDR1 and CDR2 are LGHDT and YNNKEL (reference sequence). The CDR3 contains 19 residues. V shed 4 bases and J 3 bases; nucleotides not matched to a gene: 11.

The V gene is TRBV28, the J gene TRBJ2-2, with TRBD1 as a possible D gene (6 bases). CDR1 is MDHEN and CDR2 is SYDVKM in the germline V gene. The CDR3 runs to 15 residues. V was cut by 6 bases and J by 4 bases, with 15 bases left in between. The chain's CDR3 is CASSHDRLVTGELFF. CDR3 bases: TGTGCCAGCAGCCACGACAGGTTGGTCACCGGGGAGCTGTTTTTT.

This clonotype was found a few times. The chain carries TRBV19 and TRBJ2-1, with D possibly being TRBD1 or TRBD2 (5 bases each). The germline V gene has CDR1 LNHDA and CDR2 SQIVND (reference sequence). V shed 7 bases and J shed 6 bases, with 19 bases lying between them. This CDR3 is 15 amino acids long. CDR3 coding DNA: TGTGCCAGTACCCTCACCCACCATGGGGGCAATGAGCAGTTCTTC. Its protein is CASTLTHHGGNEQFF.

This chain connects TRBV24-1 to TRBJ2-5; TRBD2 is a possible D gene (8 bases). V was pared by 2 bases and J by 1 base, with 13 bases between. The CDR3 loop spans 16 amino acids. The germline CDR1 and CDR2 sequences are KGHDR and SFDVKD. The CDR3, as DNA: TGTGCCACCAGTGATTCGGGGGGGACAGCCCAAGAGACCCAGTACTTC. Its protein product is CATSDSGGTAQETQYF.

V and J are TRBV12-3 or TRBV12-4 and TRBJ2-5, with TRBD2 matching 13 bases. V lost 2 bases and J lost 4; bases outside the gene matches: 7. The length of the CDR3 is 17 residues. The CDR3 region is CASSLQPGLAGVETQYF. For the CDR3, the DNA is TGTGCCAGCAGTTTACAGCCCGGACTAGCGGGGGTAGAGACCCAGTACTTC.

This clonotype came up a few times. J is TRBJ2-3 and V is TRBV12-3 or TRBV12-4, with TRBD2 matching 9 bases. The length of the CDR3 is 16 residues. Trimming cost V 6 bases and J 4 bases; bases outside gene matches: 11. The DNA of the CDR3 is TGTGCCAGCAGCCACCGTGGCGGGGGGGCCTCAGATACGCAGTATTTT. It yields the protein CASSHRGGGASDTQYF.

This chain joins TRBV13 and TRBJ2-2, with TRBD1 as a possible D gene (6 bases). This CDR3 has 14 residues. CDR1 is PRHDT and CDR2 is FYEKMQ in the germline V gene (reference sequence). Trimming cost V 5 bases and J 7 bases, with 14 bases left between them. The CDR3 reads CASSPRQVHGELFF. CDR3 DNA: TGTGCCAGCAGCCCCAGACAGGTACACGGGGAGCTGTTTTTT.

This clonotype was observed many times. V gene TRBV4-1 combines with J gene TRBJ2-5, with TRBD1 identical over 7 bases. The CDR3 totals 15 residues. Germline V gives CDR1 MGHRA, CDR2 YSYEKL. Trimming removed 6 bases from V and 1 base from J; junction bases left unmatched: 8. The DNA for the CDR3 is TGCGCCAGCAGGCCAACGGACAGGCGCCAAGAGACCCAGTACTTC. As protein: CASRPTDRRQETQYF.

The CDR3 DNA is TGTGCCAGCAGTCGTAATTATGGCAAAAACATTCAGTACTTC. This encodes CASSRNYGKNIQYF. This chain connects TRBV6-2 or TRBV6-3 to TRBJ2-4; no reliable D call. V was clipped by 5 bases and J by 3 bases, with 11 bases between them. The CDR3 has 14 residues. CDR1 and CDR2 from the germline V gene are MNHEY and SVGEGT.

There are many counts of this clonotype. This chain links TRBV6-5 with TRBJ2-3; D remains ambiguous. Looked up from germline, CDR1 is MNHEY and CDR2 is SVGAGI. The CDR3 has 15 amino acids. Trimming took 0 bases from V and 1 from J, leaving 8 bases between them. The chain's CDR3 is CASSYSGAGTDTQYF. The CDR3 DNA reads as TGTGCCAGCAGTTACTCGGGCGCGGGCACAGATACGCAGTATTTT.

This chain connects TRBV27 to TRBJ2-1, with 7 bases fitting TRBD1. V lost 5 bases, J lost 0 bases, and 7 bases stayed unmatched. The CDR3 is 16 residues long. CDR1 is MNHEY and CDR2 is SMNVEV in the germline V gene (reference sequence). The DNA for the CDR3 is TGTGCCAGCAGTCAGACCGGGACAGTCTCCTACAATGAGCAGTTCTTC. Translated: CASSQTGTVSYNEQFF.

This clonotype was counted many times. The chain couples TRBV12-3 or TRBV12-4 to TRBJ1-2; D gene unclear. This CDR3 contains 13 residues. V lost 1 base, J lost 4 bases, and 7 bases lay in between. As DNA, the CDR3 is TGTGCCAGCAGTTTAGTCCGGGGCTATGGCTACACCTTC. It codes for CASSLVRGYGYTF.

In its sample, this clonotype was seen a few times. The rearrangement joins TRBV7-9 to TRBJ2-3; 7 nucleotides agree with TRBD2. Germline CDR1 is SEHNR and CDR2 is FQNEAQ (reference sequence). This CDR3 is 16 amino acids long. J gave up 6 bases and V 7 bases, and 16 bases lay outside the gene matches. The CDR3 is CASKLARLAIRDTQYF. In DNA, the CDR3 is TGTGCCAGCAAATTGGCCCGACTAGCAATTCGGGATACGCAGTATTTT.

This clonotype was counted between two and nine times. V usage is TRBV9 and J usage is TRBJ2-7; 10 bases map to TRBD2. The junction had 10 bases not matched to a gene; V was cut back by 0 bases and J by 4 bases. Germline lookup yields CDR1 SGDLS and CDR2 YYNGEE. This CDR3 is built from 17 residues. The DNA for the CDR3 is TGTGCCAGCAGCGTAGGCGGTGCTAGCGGGAGTTCATACGAGCAGTACTTC. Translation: CASSVGGASGSSYEQYF.

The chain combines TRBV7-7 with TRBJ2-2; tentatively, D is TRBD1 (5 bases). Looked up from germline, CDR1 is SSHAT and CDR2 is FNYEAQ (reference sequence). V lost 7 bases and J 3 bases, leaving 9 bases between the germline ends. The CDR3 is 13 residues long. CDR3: CASKGYDTGELFF. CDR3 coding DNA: TGTGCCAGCAAGGGGTACGACACCGGGGAGCTGTTTTTT.

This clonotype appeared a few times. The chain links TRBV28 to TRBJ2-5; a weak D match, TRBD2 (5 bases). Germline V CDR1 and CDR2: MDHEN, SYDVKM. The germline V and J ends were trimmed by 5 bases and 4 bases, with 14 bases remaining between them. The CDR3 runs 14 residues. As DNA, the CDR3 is TGTGCCAGCAGTGTAGTGGGAGAGGGAGAGACCCAGTACTTC. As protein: CASSVVGEGETQYF.

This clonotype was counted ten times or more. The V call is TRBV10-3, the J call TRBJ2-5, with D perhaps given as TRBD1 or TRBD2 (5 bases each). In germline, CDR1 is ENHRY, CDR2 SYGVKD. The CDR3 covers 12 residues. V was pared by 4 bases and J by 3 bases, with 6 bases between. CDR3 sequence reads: CAISGGEETQYF. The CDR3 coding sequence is TGTGCCATCAGTGGAGGGGAAGAGACCCAGTACTTC.

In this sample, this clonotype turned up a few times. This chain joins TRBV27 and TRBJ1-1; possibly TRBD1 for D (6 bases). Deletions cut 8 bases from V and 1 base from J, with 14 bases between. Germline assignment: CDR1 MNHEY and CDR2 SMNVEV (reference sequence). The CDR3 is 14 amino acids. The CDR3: CASERRGANTEAFF. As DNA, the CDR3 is TGTGCCAGCGAAAGGAGGGGGGCGAACACTGAAGCTTTCTTT.

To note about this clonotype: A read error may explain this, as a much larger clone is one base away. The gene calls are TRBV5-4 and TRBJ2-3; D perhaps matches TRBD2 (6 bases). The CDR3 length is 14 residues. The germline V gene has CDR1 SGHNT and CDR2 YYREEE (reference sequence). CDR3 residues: CASSWETSSDTRYF. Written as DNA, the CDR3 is TGTGCCAGCAGCTGGGAGACTAGTAGTGATACGCGGTATTTT.

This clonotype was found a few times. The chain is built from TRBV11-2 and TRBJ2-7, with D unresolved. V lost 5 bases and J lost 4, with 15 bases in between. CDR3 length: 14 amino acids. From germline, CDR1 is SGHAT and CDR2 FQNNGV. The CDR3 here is CASSHDRFGYEQYV. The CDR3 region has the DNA TGTGCCAGCAGCCACGACCGTTTCGGGTACGAGCAGTACGTC.

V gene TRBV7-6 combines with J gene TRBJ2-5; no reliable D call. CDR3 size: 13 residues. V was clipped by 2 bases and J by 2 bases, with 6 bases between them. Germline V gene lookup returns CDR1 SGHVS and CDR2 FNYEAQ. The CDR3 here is CASSLHMQETQYF. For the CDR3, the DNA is TGTGCCAGCAGCTTACACATGCAAGAGACCCAGTACTTC.

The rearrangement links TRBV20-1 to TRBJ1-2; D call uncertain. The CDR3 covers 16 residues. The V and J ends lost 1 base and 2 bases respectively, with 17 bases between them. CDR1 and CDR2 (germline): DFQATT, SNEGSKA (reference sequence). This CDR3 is CSARGRAVGTNYGYTF. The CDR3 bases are TGCAGTGCTAGAGGCAGAGCGGTTGGCACAAACTATGGCTACACCTTC.

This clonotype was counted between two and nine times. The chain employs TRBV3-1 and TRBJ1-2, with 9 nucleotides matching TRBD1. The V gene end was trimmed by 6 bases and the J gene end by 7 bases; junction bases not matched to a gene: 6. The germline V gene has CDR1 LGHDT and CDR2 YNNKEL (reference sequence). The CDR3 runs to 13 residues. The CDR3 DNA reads TGTGCCAGCAGGCTACAGGGGGCTGGTGGCTACACCTTC. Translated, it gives CASRLQGAGGYTF. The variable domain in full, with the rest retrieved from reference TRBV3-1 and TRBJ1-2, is DTAVSQTPKYLVTQMGNDKSIKCEQNLGHDTMYWYKQDSKKFLKIMFSYNNKELIINETVPNRFSPKSPDKAHLNLHINSLELGDSAVYFCASRLQGAGGYTFGSGTRLTVV.

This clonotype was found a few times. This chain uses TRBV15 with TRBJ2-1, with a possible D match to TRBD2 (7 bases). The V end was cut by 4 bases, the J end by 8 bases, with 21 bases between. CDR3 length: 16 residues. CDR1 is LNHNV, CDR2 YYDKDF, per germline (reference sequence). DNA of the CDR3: TGTGCCACCAGCAACCGTAGAGGGGGGGCCAAGGATGAGCAGTTCTTC. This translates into CATSNRRGGAKDEQFF.

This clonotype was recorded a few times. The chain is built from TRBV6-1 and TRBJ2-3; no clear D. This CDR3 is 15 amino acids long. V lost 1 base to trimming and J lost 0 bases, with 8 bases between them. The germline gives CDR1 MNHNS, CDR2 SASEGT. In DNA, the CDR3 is TGTGCCAGCAGTGAAGTGGGGATAAGCACAGATACGCAGTATTTT. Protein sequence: CASSEVGISTDTQYF.

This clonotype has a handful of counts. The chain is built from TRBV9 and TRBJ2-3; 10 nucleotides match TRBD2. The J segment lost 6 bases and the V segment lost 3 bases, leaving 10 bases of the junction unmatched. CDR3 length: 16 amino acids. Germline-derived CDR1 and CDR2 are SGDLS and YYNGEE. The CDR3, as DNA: TGTGCCAGCAGCGCAAGAGCGGGAGGGATATCGGATACGCAGTATTTT. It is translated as CASSARAGGISDTQYF.